The 10 T cell receptor beta chains in this list originate from one sample, sequenced in a study of regulatory and conventional T cells in RAG deficiency. Assay used: immunoSEQ multiplex PCR; TCRdb lists only in-frame clones, some missing. The data contain about 29,000 clones, about 95% of them singletons. Blood CD4+ CD25-low CD127-high conventional T cells supplied the genomic DNA template. These data are also associated with another study on regulatory T cells. That paper adds: The primer mix had 52 TRBV and 13 TRBJ primers.

The sample comprised CD25- CD4+ T cells sorted from blood. Receptor source: a human donor in good health.

The V call is TRBV11-3, the J call TRBJ2-3, with 8 bases aligning to TRBD2. The CDR3 consists of 14 residues. Germline assignment: CDR1 SGHNT and CDR2 YENEEA. After removal of 3 bases from V and 3 bases from J, the junction contained 2 bases not matched to a gene. The CDR3 sequence: CASSLAGGTDTQYF. The CDR3 DNA is TGTGCCAGCAGCTTGGCGGGGGGAACAGATACGCAGTATTTT. Full variable domain (missing parts from reference TRBV11-3 and TRBJ2-3): EAGVVQSPRYKIIEKKQPVAFWCNPISGHNTLYWYLQNLGQGPELLIRYENEEAVDDSQLPKDRFSAERLKGVDSTLKIQPAELGDSAVYLCASSLAGGTDTQYFGPGTRLTVL.

The CDR3 is CASSQPHSGTGYNSPLHF. In nucleotides, the CDR3 is TGCGCCAGCAGCCAACCCCACAGCGGGACAGGGTATAATTCACCCCTCCACTTT. This rearrangement joins TRBV4-1 to TRBJ1-6; 9 nucleotides agree with TRBD1. Germline CDR1 and CDR2: MGHRA and YSYEKL. CDR3 length equals 18 residues. J lost 4 bases, V lost 2 bases, and 9 bases had no gene match.

This clone was found once. The rearrangement links TRBV18 to TRBJ2-7, with 10 bases lining up with TRBD1. There are 16 residues in the CDR3. Trimming at V came to 0 bases and at J to 2 bases, leaving 4 bases not matched to a gene. Germline CDR1 reads KGHSH; CDR2 reads LQKENI. The CDR3 nucleotides read TGTGCCAGCTCACCACCACGGGGGACAGGGGCCTACGAGCAGTACTTC. Translation gives CASSPPRGTGAYEQYF.

CDR3: CASSPGQWGTEAFF. Written as DNA, the CDR3 is TGTGCCAGCAGCCCAGGACAGTGGGGCACTGAAGCTTTCTTT. The rearrangement links TRBV11-2 to TRBJ1-1; tentatively, D is TRBD1 (6 bases). Deletions cut 5 bases from V and 4 bases from J, with 14 bases between. CDR3 length: 14 residues. Germline assignment: CDR1 SGHAT and CDR2 FQNNGV.

CDR3 protein: CASSLAAEGSGGYTF. As DNA, the CDR3 is TGTGCCAGCAGCTTAGCCGCGGAGGGATCGGGTGGCTACACCTTC. J is TRBJ1-2 and V is TRBV7-9; D is unresolved. The CDR3 has 15 amino acids. Germline CDR1 and CDR2: SEHNR and FQNEAQ (reference sequence). V gave up 0 bases and J gave up 7 bases, with 15 bases separating them.

V is TRBV19 and J is TRBJ2-5; 7 bases line up with TRBD1. Looked up from germline, CDR1 is LNHDA and CDR2 is SQIVND (reference sequence). Unmatched junction bases numbered 10, after V lost 6 bases and J lost 0 bases. The CDR3 contains 16 residues. The CDR3 region is CASSSRGTAYQETQYF. The CDR3 DNA reads TGTGCCAGTAGCTCGAGGGGGACAGCGTACCAAGAGACCCAGTACTTC.

The genes are TRBV19 and TRBJ2-7; 8 positions agree with TRBD1. Per the germline V gene, CDR1 is LNHDA and CDR2 is SQIVND (reference sequence). V gave up 0 bases and J gave up 9 bases; unmatched junction bases: 10. This CDR3 region has 15 residues. The CDR3, as DNA: TGTGCCAGTAGTATAGATGGGACAGGCCGCCTGTGGCAGTACTTC. Amino acids: CASSIDGTGRLWQYF.

The rearrangement links TRBV18 to TRBJ1-1; TRBD1 agrees at 7 bases. J gave up 3 bases and V 5 bases, and 3 bases lay outside the gene matches. The CDR3 sequence is 13 residues long. CDR1 KGHSH and CDR2 LQKENI come from the germline V gene. In DNA form, the CDR3 reads TGTGCCAGCTCAACCGACAGGGACACTGAAGCTTTCTTT. It encodes CASSTDRDTEAFF.

The V call is TRBV6-1, the J call TRBJ1-2; TRBD1 is a possible D gene (5 bases). CDR3 length equals 16 residues. Trimming took 0 bases from V and 5 from J, leaving 16 bases between them. The germline gives CDR1 MNHNS, CDR2 SASEGT. The CDR3 reads CASSEALREGRYGYTF. In DNA form, the CDR3 reads TGTGCCAGCAGTGAAGCGCTTCGAGAGGGGAGGTATGGCTACACCTTC.

The chain combines TRBV7-9 with TRBJ2-5, with 9 bases fitting TRBD1. The CDR3 contains 15 residues. Germline V lookup: CDR1 SEHNR, CDR2 FQNEAQ (reference sequence). Trimming at V came to 2 bases and at J to 4 bases, leaving 5 bases not matched to a gene. The CDR3 bases are TGTGCCAGCAGCTTAATGGGACAGGGACGAGAGACCCAGTACTTC. Its protein is CASSLMGQGRETQYF.